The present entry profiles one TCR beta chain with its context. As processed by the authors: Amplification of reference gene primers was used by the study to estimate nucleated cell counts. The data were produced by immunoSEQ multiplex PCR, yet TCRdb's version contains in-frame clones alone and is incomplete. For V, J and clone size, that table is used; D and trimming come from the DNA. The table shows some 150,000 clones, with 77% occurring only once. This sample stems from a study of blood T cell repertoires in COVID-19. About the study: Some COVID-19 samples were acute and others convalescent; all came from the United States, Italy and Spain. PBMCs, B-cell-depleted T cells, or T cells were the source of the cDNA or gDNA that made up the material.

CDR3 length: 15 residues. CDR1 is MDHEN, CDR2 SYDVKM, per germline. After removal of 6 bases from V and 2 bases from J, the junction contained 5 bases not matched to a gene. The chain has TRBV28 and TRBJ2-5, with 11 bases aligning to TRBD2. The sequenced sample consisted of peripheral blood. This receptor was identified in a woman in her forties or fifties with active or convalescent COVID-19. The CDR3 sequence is CASSSSGRPQETQYF. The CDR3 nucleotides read TGTGCCAGCAGCTCTAGCGGGAGGCCACAAGAGACCCAGTACTTC.